This TCR beta chain was profiled in a study of T cell responses to AZD1222 COVID-19 vaccine. Here immunoSEQ multiplex PCR was the method, and the copy in TCRdb shows in-frame clones only, minus some. The table has about 130,000 clones, about 90% seen once. This CDR3 spans 15 amino acids. V lost 4 bases, J lost 11 bases, and 16 bases stayed unmatched. Germline V gene sequence: CDR1 SEHNR, CDR2 FQNEAQ (reference sequence). The chain has TRBV7-9 and TRBJ1-1; 7 nucleotides line up with TRBD1. This clonotype originated in an adult in good health. This specimen consisted of peripheral blood, obtained on day 0 of AZD1222 vaccination. CDR3 DNA: TGTGCCAGCAGCTCCCCCAGACAGGGAGTGTACGCGGCTTTCTTT. Translation gives CASSSPRQGVYAAFF. The whole variable domain, filled in from reference TRBV7-9 and TRBJ1-1, reads DTGVSQNPRHKITKRGQNVTFRCDPISEHNRLYWYRQTLGQGPEFLTYFQNEAQLEKSRLLSDRFSAERPKGSFSTLEIQRTEQGDSAMYLCASSSPRQGVYAAFFGQGTRLTVV.